The rows below give T cell receptor beta chains drawn from one sample of a study of regulatory T cells in long-lasting Graves disease. TCRdb independently ran MiXCR on the multiplex PCR reads; one entry per CDR3 protein. The sample gives around 450,000 distinct CDR3 sequences, 20% to 25% of which show up once; 6.5% to 9% is in the top ten. Source: peripheral blood mononuclear cells (PBMCs), taken when the disease was refractory, from a patient treated with antithyroid drugs. All receptors come from a female donor with Graves disease. The conserved cysteine and the conserved F or W are not part of the CDR3 here.

TRBJ1-5 | TRBV7-9 | ASSLDYASAAPNQPQH
TRBJ1-2 | TRBV19 | ASSIGEGVGYT
TRBJ1-3 | TRBV9 | ASSVGGVNSGNTIY
TRBJ2-6 | TRBV4-1 | ASSLTEGSGANVLT
TRBJ1-1 | TRBV27 | ASSSTGVITEAF
TRBJ2-7 | TRBV28 | ASSLMGGSYEQY
TRBJ2-7 | TRBV7-2 | ASSPGQGSDEQY
TRBJ2-5 | TRBV27 | ASSSPGSGQETQY
TRBJ2-5 | TRBV13 | ASSLRDTREETQY
TRBJ2-7 | TRBV11-2 | ASSLNAGGSSYEQY
TRBJ1-1 | TRBV11-2 | ASSLGGWTEAF
TRBJ2-7 | TRBV11-2 | ASSLDSNYEQY
TRBJ1-5 | TRBV7-6 | ASSPFVGKNQPQH
TRBJ2-1 | TRBV28 | ASSLVFPRDEQF
TRBJ2-7 | TRBV29-1 | SVEAGGREQY
TRBJ2-2 | TRBV13 | ASIRQGPDTGELF
TRBJ2-4 | TRBV6-2/TRBV6-3 | ASSGNSGESKNIQY
TRBJ1-5 | TRBV24-1 | ATSDFGNQPQH
TRBJ2-7 | TRBV24-1 | ATSDARDLTYEQY
TRBJ1-1 | TRBV11-2 | ASSTRPAAPYYTEAF